Each of the 17 T cell receptor beta chains below was sequenced from the same sample in a study of T cells after yellow fever vaccination. MiXCR was run by TCRdb on the 5' RACE reads, yielding one entry per CDR3 protein. The sample yields about 73,000 distinct CDR3 sequences, roughly 8% seen once. The specimen comprised CD8+ T cells sorted from PBMCs, sampled on the day of the yellow fever booster vaccination. Receptors were obtained from a man aged 25-40 years who received the YFV17D yellow fever vaccine.

In this sample, this clonotype turned up many times. This chain joins TRBV5-1 and TRBJ2-2; perhaps TRBD2 as D (6 bases). V was pared by 9 bases and J by 8 bases, with 14 bases between. Germline CDR1 SGHRS, CDR2 YFSETQ. CDR3 length: 12 residues. The CDR3 protein is CAIPGETGELFF. CDR3 nucleotide sequence: TGCGCCATCCCGGGAGAAACTGGGGAGCTGTTTTTT.

V gene TRBV6-2 or TRBV6-3 combines with J gene TRBJ2-5; unclear D gene. This CDR3 contains 11 residues. The germline CDR1 and CDR2 sequences are MNHEY and SVGEGT. Trimming removed 6 bases from V and 4 bases from J, with 6 bases in between. For the CDR3, the DNA is TGTGCCAGCAGAGGAATAGAGACCCAGTACTTC. Protein product: CASRGIETQYF.

In this sample, this clonotype turned up many times. The chain uses TRBV12-3 or TRBV12-4 and TRBJ2-2, with D uncertain. Trimming left V 5 bases short and J 6 bases short, with 4 bases between. The length of the CDR3 is 11 residues. The CDR3 here is CASSMSGELFF. In DNA, the CDR3 is TGTGCCAGCAGTATGTCCGGGGAGCTGTTTTTT.

V gene TRBV27 combines with J gene TRBJ2-3, with D tentatively TRBD2 (5 bases). This CDR3 comprises 14 residues. CDR1 is MNHEY, CDR2 SMNVEV, per germline (reference sequence). Trimming removed 3 bases from V and 3 bases from J, with 10 bases in between. CDR3 in DNA: TGTGCCAGCAGTTTTAGCGTTTTAACAGATACGCAGTATTTT. It codes for CASSFSVLTDTQYF.

This clonotype came up a few times. The gene calls are TRBV20-1 and TRBJ2-7; D not certain. This CDR3 is built from 12 residues. CDR1 and CDR2 (germline): DFQATT, SNEGSKA (reference sequence). V lost 0 bases and J lost 7, with 10 bases in between. CDR3: CSARDGLGEQYF. The CDR3 coding sequence is TGCAGTGCTAGAGATGGGTTGGGGGAGCAGTACTTC.

This clonotype appeared many times. This rearrangement joins TRBV15 to TRBJ2-7, with D perhaps assigned TRBD1 or TRBD2 (6 bases each). Germline assignment: CDR1 LNHNV and CDR2 YYDKDF (reference sequence). This CDR3 has 16 amino acids. The V end lost 3 bases, the J end lost 2 bases, and 17 bases lay between the germline ends. The CDR3 DNA sequence: TGTGCCACCAGCAGCACTAGGGGGGACTGGACCTACGAGCAGTACTTC. Translated, it gives CATSSTRGDWTYEQYF. Supplemented by reference TRBV15 and TRBJ2-7, the full variable domain reads DAMVIQNPRYQVTQFGKPVTLSCSQTLNHNVMYWYQQKSSQAPKLLFHYYDKDFNNEADTPDNFQSRRPNTSFCFLDIRSPGLGDTAMYLCATSSTRGDWTYEQYFGPGTRLTVT.

The CDR3 sequence is CASSVEPETNEQYF. CDR3 in DNA: TGTGCCAGCAGCGTAGAGCCGGAGACCAACGAGCAGTACTTC. V is TRBV9 and J is TRBJ2-7; D not resolved. The V gene's germline CDR1 is SGDLS and CDR2 YYNGEE. The CDR3 length is 14 residues. The ends were cut back, 0 bases at V and 5 bases at J, with 12 bases in the middle.

The chain is built from TRBV7-9 and TRBJ2-7; D is unclear. Looked up from germline, CDR1 is SEHNR and CDR2 is FQNEAQ (reference sequence). Between the trimmed V and J ends, which lost 5 bases and 4 bases, there was a span of 9 bases. This CDR3 has 12 amino acids. The chain's CDR3 is CASSQELYEQYF. CDR3 in DNA: TGTGCCAGCAGCCAGGAGTTGTACGAGCAGTACTTC.

This clonotype was counted between two and nine times. This chain links TRBV7-9 with TRBJ2-7; 8 bases agree with TRBD1. The CDR3 runs to 15 residues. J gave up 5 bases and V 4 bases, and 10 bases lay outside the gene matches. CDR1 is SEHNR and CDR2 is FQNEAQ in the germline V gene (reference sequence). CDR3 residues: CASSSSWTGPHEQYF. The CDR3 DNA follows: TGTGCCAGCAGCTCTAGCTGGACAGGGCCCCACGAGCAGTACTTC.

This clonotype has a handful of counts. The rearrangement joins TRBV6-5 to TRBJ2-3; 9 bases fit TRBD2. Germline V CDR1 and CDR2: MNHEY, SVGAGI. The V segment lost 8 bases and the J segment 5 bases; nucleotides outside the gene matches: 11. The CDR3 is made up of 15 amino acids. The CDR3 nucleotides are TGTGCCAGCGTCTATCGCGGGAGGGCCGGAGATACGCAGTATTTT. As protein: CASVYRGRAGDTQYF.

Many counts were recorded for this clonotype. The chain couples TRBV20-1 to TRBJ2-4; 9 bases agree with TRBD1. Looked up from germline, CDR1 is DFQATT and CDR2 is SNEGSKA (reference sequence). The trim removed 2 bases at V and 8 bases at J, leaving 7 bases unmatched. The length of the CDR3 is 14 residues. CDR3 DNA sequence: TGCAGTGCTAGATCTCTTAGGACAGGGGACATTCAGTACTTC. Protein product: CSARSLRTGDIQYF.

CDR3 bases: TGTGCCACAACTAAGGGACCGGACGGGGAGACCCAGTACTTC. Translated: CATTKGPDGETQYF. V usage is TRBV12-3 or TRBV12-4 and J usage is TRBJ2-5, with D perhaps matching TRBD1 or TRBD2 (5 bases each). Trimming stripped 10 bases from V and 5 bases from J, with 20 bases between. This CDR3 contains 14 residues.

The sample holds many counts of this clonotype. This chain joins TRBV4-1 and TRBJ2-3; D might be TRBD1 (5 bases). With 1 base removed from V and 4 bases from J, the gap between germline ends came to 12 bases. The CDR3 is made up of 15 amino acids. CDR1 and CDR2 from the germline V gene are MGHRA and YSYEKL. In DNA form, the CDR3 reads TGCGCCAGCAGCCAAGGAGTGCAGGGTGCAGATACGCAGTATTTT. It encodes CASSQGVQGADTQYF.

This clonotype was seen ten or more times. The CDR3 spells CASSSQGPTEAFF. CDR3 coding DNA: TGTGCCAGCAGCTCCCAGGGACCCACTGAAGCTTTCTTT. The chain is built from TRBV7-8 and TRBJ1-1, with TRBD1 as a possible D gene (5 bases). Germline V gives CDR1 SGHVS, CDR2 FQNEAQ. V was cut by 4 bases and J by 4 bases, with 10 bases left in between. The CDR3 contains 13 residues.

This clonotype appeared many times. The chain carries TRBV20-1 and TRBJ2-7; D not certain. The CDR3 spans 16 residues. Germline V gene lookup returns CDR1 DFQATT and CDR2 SNEGSKA (reference sequence). Trimming stripped 0 bases from V and 3 bases from J, with 18 bases between. The CDR3 bases are TGCAGTGCTAGAGATCTAGAACAGAGCCATCTCTACGAGCAGTACTTC. Translated, it gives CSARDLEQSHLYEQYF.

This chain connects TRBV12-3 or TRBV12-4 to TRBJ2-1; 7 positions match TRBD2. The V gene end was trimmed by 8 bases and the J gene end by 6 bases; junction bases not matched to a gene: 7. This CDR3 is built from 13 residues. CDR3 bases: TGTGCCAGCGTTATTGGGGGGGGCAATGAGCAGTTCTTC. Encoded protein: CASVIGGGNEQFF.

The chain recombines TRBV7-8 with TRBJ2-1, with D perhaps being TRBD1 or TRBD2 (6 bases each). CDR3 length: 15 amino acids. From germline, CDR1 is SGHVS and CDR2 FQNEAQ. V was cut by 5 bases and J by 8 bases, with 19 bases left in between. The CDR3: CASSPWGRRDYEQFF. Here the CDR3 DNA reads TGTGCCAGCAGCCCCTGGGGGCGTAGGGACTATGAGCAGTTCTTC.